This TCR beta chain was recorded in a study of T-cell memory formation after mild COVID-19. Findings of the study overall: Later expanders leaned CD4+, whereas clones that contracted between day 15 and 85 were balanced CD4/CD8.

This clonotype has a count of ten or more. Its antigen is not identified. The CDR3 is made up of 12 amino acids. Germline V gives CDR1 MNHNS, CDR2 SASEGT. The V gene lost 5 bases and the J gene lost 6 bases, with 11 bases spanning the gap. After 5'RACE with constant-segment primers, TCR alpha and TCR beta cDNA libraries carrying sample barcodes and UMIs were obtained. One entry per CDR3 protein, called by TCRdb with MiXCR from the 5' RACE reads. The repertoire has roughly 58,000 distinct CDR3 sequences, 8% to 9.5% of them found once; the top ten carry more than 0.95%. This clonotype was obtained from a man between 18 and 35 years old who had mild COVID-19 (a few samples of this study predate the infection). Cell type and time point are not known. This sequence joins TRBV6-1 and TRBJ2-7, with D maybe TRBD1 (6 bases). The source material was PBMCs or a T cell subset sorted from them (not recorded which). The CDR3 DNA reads TGTGCCAGCAGTCCACAGGGAACCGAGCAGTACTTC. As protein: CASSPQGTEQYF.